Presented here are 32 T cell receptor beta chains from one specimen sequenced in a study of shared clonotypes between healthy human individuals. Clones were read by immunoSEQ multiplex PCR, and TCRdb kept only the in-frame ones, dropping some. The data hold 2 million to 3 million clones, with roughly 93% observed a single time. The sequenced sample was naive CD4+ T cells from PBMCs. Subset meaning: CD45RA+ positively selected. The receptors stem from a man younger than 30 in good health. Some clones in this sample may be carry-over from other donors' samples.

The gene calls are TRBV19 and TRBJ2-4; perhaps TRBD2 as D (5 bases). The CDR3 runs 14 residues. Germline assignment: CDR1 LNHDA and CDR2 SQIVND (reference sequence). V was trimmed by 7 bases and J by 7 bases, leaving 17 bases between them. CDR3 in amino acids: CASIDGGVGNIQYF. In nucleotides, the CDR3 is TGTGCCAGTATTGATGGAGGAGTGGGGAACATTCAGTACTTC.

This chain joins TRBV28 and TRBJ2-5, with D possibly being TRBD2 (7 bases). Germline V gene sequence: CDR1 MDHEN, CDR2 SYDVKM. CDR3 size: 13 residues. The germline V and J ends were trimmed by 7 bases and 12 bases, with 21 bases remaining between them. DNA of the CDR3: TGTGCCAGCACCAATCAAGGGGGAGGGATCAAGTACTTC. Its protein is CASTNQGGGIKYF.

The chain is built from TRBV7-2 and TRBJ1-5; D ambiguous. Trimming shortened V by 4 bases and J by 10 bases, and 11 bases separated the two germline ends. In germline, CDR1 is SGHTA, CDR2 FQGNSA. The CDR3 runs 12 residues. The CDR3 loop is CASSSPKTPQHF. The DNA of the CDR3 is TGTGCCAGCAGCTCCCCGAAAACTCCCCAGCATTTT. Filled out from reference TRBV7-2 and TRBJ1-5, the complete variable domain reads GAGVSQSPSNKVTEKGKDVELRCDPISGHTALYWYRQSLGQGLEFLIYFQGNSAPDKSGLPSDRFSAERTGGSVSTLTIQRTQQEDSAVYLCASSSPKTPQHFGDGTRLSIL.

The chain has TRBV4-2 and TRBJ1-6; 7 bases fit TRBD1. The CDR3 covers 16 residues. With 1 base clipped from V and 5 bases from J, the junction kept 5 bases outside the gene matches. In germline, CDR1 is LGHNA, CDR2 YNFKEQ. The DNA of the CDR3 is TGTGCCAGCAGCCAAGGACAGGGAAGGGATAATTCACCCCTCCACTTT. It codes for CASSQGQGRDNSPLHF.

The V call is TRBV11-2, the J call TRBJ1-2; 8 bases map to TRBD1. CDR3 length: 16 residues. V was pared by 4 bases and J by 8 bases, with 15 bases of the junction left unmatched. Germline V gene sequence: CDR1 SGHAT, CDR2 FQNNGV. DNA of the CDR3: TGTGCCAGCAGCTCCCTTCGACAGGGGAAAGTACAGGGCTACACCTTC. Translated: CASSSLRQGKVQGYTF.

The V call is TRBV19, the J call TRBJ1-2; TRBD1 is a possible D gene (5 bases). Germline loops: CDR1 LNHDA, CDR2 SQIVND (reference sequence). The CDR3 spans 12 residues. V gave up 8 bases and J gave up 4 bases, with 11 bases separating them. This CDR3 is CASAGTVYGYTF. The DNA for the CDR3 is TGTGCCAGTGCTGGGACGGTCTATGGCTACACCTTC. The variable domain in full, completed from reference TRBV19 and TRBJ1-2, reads DGGITQSPKYLFRKEGQNVTLSCEQNLNHDAMYWYRQDPGQGLRLIYYSQIVNDFQKGDIAEGYSVSREKKESFPLTVTSAQKNPTAFYLCASAGTVYGYTFGSGTRLTVV.

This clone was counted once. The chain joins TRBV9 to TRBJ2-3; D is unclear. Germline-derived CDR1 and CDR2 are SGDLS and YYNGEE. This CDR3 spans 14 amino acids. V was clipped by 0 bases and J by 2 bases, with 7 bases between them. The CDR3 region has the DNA TGTGCCAGCAGCGTAGCTAGGACCACAGATACGCAGTATTTT. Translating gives CASSVARTTDTQYF.

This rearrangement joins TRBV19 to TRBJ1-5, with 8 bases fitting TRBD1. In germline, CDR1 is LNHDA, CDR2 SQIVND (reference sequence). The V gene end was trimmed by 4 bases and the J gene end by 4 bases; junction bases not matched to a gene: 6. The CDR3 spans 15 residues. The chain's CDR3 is CASSKDRAPNQPQHF. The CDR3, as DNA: TGTGCCAGTAGTAAGGACAGGGCACCTAATCAGCCCCAGCATTTT.

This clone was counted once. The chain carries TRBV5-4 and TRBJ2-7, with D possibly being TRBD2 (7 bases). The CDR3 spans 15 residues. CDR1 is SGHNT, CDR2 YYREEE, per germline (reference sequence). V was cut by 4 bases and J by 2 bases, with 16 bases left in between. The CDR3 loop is CASSLDAGGPYEQYF. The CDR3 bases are TGTGCCAGCAGCCTAGACGCCGGGGGGCCCTACGAGCAGTACTTC. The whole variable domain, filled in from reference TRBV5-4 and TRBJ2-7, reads ETGVTQSPTHLIKTRGQQVTLRCSSQSGHNTVSWYQQALGQGPQFIFQYYREEENGRGNFPPRFSGLQFPNYSSELNVNALELDDSALYLCASSLDAGGPYEQYFGPGTRLTVT.

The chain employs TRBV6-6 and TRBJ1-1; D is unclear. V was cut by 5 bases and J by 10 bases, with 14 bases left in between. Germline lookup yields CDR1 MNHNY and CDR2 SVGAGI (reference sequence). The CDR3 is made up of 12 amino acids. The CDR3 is CASSRPRSGAFF. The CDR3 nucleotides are TGTGCCAGCAGTCGCCCCCGGTCTGGAGCTTTCTTT.

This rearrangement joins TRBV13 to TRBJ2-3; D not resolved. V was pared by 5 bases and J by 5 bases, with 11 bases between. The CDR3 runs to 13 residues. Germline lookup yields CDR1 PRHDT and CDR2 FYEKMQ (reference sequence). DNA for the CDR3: TGTGCCAGCAGCCCCCTTTCCGAAGATACGCAGTATTTT. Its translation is CASSPLSEDTQYF.

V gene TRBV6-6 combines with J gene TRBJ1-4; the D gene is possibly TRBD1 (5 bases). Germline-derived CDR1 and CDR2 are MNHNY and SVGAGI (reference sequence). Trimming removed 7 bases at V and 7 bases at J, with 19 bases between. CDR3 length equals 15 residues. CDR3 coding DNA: TGTGCCAGCAATGCCCCGGGGACGTTCAGTGAAAAACTGTTTTTT. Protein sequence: CASNAPGTFSEKLFF.

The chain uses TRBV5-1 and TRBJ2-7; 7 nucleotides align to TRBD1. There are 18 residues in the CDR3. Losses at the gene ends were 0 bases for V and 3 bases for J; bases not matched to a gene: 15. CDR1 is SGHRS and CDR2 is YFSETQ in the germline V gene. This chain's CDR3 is CASSLANYVGTDYYEQYF. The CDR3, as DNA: TGCGCCAGCAGCTTGGCCAATTACGTCGGGACAGATTACTACGAGCAGTACTTC. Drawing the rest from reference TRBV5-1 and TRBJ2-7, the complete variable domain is KAGVTQTPRYLIKTRGQQVTLSCSPISGHRSVSWYQQTPGQGLQFLFEYFSETQRNKGNFPGRFSGRQFSNSRSEMNVSTLELGDSALYLCASSLANYVGTDYYEQYFGPGTRLTVT.

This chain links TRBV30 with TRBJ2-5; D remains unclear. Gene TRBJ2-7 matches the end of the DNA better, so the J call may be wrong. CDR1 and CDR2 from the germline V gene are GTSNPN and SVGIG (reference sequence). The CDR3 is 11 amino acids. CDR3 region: CAWSVLSEQYF. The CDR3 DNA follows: TGTGCCTGGAGTGTCCTTAGCGAGCAGTACTTC.

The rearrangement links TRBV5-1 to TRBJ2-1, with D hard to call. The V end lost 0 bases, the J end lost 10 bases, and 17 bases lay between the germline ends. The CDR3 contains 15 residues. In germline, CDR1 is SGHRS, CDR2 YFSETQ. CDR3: CASSLDEWSPLEQFF. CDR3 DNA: TGCGCCAGCAGCTTGGATGAGTGGAGCCCCTTGGAGCAGTTCTTC.

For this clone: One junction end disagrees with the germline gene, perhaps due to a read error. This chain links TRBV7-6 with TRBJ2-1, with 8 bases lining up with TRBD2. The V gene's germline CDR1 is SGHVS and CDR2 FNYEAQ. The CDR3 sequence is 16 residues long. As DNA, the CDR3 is TGTGCCAGCAGCCCCGGATCGGGGGGGACCTACAATGAGCGGTTCTTC. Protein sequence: CASSPGSGGTYNERFF. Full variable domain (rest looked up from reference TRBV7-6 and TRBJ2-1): GAGVSQSPRYKVTKRGQDVALRCDPISGHVSLYWYRQALGQGPEFLTYFNYEAQQDKSGLPNDRFSAERPEGSISTLTIQRTEQRDSAMYRCASSPGSGGTYNERFFGPGTRLTVL.

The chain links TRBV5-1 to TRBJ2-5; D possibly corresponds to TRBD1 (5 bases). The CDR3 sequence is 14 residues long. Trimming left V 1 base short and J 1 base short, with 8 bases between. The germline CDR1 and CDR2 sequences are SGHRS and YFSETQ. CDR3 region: CASSLTTAQETQYF. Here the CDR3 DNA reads TGCGCCAGCAGCTTGACGACAGCCCAAGAGACCCAGTACTTC. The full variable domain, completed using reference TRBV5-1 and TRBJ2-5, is KAGVTQTPRYLIKTRGQQVTLSCSPISGHRSVSWYQQTPGQGLQFLFEYFSETQRNKGNFPGRFSGRQFSNSRSEMNVSTLELGDSALYLCASSLTTAQETQYFGPGTRLLVL.

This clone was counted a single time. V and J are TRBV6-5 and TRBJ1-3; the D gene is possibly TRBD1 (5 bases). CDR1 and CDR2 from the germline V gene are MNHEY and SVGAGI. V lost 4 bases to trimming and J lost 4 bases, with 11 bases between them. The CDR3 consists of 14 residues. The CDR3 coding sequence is TGTGCCAGCAGTTCCCCAGGGTCCGGAAACACCATATATTTT. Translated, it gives CASSSPGSGNTIYF.

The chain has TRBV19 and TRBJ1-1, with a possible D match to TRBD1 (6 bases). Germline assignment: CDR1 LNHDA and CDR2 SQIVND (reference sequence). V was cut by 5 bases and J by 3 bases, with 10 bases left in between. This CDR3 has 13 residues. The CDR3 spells CASSSGVDTEAFF. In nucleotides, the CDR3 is TGTGCCAGTAGTTCAGGGGTTGACACTGAAGCTTTCTTT.

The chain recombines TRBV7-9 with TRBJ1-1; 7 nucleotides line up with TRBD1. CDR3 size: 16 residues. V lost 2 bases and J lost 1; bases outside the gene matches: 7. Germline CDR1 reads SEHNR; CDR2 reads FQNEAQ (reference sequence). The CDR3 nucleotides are TGTGCCAGCAGCTTATCGGCAGGGGGAGGGAACACTGAAGCTTTCTTT. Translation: CASSLSAGGGNTEAFF.

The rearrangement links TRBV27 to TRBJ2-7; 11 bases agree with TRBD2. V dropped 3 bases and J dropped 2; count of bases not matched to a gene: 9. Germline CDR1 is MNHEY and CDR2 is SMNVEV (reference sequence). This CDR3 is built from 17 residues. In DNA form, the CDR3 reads TGTGCCAGCAGTTTCGCCAGAACTAGCGGGAGTGCCTACGAGCAGTACTTC. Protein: CASSFARTSGSAYEQYF.

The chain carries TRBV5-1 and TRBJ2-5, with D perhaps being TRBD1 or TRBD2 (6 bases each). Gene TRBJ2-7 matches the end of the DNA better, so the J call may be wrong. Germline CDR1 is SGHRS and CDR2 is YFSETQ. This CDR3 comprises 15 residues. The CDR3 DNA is TGCGCCAGCAGCCCGAGTGGGGGGCACTCCTACGAGCAGTACTTC. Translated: CASSPSGGHSYEQYF.

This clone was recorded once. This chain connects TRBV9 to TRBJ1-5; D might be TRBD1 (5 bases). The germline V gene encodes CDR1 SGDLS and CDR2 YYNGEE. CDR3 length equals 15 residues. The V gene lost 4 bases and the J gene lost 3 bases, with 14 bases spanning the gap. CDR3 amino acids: CASSPGGGVNQPQHF. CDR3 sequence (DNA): TGTGCCAGCAGCCCCGGTGGGGGAGTCAATCAGCCCCAGCATTTT.

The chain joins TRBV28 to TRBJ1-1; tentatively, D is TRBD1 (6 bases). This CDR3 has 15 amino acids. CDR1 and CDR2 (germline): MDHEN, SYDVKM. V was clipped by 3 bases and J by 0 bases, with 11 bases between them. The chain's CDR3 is CASSLPGGLNTEAFF. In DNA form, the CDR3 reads TGTGCCAGCAGTTTGCCGGGGGGCCTGAACACTGAAGCTTTCTTT. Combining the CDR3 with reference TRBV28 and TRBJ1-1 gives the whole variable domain DVKVTQSSRYLVKRTGEKVFLECVQDMDHENMFWYRQDPGLGLRLIYFSYDVKMKEKGDIPEGYSVSREKKERFSLILESASTNQTSMYLCASSLPGGLNTEAFFGQGTRLTVV.

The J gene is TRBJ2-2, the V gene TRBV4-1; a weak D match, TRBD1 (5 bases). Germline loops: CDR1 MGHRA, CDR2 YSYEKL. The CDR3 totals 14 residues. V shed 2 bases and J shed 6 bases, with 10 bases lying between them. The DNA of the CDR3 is TGCGCCAGCAGCCAACCAGGGAAAGCCGGGGAGCTGTTTTTT. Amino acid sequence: CASSQPGKAGELFF.

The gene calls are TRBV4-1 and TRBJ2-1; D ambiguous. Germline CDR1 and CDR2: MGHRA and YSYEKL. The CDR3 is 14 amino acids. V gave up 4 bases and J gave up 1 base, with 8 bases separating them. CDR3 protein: CASSRTESYNEQFF. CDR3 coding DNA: TGCGCCAGCAGCCGAACCGAGTCCTACAATGAGCAGTTCTTC.

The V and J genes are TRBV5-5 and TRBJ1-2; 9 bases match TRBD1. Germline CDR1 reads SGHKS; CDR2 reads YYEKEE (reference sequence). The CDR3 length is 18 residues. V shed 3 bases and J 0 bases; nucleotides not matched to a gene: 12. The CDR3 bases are TGTGCCAGCAGCTGGAGATCCACCGGGACAGGGACTAACTATGGCTACACCTTC. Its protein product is CASSWRSTGTGTNYGYTF.

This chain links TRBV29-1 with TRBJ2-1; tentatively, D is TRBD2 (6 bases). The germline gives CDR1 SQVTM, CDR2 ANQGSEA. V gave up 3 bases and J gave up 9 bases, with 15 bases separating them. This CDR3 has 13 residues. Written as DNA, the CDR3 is TGCAGCGTTGAGGGTCTAGCGTCCGGTGAGCAGTTCTTC. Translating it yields CSVEGLASGEQFF.

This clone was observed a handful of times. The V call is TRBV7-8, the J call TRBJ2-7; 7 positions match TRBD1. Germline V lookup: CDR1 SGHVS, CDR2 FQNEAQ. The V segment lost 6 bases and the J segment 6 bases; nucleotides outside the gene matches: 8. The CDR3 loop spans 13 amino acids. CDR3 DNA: TGTGCCAGCAGATTCCGACAGGGTCTCGAGCAGTACTTC. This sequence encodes CASRFRQGLEQYF.

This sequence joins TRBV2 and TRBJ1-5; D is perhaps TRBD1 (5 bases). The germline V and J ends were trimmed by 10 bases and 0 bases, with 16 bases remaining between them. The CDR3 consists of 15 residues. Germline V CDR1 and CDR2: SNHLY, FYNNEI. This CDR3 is CAISGRAGSNQPQHF. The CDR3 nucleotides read TGTGCCATTTCGGGCAGGGCCGGTAGCAATCAGCCCCAGCATTTT. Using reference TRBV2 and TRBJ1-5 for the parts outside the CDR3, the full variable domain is EPEVTQTPSHQVTQMGQEVILRCVPISNHLYFYWYRQILGQKVEFLVSFYNNEISEKSEIFDDQFSVERPDGSNFTLKIRSTKLEDSAMYFCAISGRAGSNQPQHFGDGTRLSIL.

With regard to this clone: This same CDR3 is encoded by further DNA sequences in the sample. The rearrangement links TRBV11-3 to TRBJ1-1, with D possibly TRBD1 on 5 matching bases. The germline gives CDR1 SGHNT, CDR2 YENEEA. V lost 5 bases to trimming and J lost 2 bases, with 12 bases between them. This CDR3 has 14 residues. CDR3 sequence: CASSLSGTNTEAFF. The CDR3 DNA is TGTGCCAGCAGCCTCTCCGGGACTAACACTGAAGCTTTCTTT. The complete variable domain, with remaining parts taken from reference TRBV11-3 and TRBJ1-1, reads EAGVVQSPRYKIIEKKQPVAFWCNPISGHNTLYWYLQNLGQGPELLIRYENEEAVDDSQLPKDRFSAERLKGVDSTLKIQPAELGDSAVYLCASSLSGTNTEAFFGQGTRLTVV.

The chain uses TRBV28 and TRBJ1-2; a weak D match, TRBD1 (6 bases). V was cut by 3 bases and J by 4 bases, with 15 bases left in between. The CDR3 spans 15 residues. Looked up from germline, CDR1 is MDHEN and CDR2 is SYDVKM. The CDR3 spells CASSLGGPAVYGYTF. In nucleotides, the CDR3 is TGTGCCAGCAGTTTGGGGGGGCCCGCGGTCTATGGCTACACCTTC.